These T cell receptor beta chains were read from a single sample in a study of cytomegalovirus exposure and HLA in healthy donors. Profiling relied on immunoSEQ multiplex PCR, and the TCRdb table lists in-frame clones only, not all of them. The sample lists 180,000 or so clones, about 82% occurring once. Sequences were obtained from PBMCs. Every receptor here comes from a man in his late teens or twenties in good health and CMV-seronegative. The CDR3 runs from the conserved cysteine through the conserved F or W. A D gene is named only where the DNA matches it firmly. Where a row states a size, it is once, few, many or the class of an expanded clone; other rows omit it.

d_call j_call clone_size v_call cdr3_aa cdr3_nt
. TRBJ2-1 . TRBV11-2 CASSYNNEQFF TGTGCCAGCAGCTATAACAATGAGCAGTTCTTC
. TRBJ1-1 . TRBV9 CASSVGGADTEAFF TGTGCCAGCAGCGTAGGTGGGGCTGACACTGAAGCTTTCTTT
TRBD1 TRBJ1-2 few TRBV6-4 CASSETGGWPGYTF TGTGCCAGCAGTGAAACAGGGGGCTGGCCTGGCTACACCTTC
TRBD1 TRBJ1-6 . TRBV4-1 CASSQDFGTGQAYNSPLHF TGCGCCAGCAGCCAAGATTTTGGGACAGGGCAAGCCTATAATTCACCCCTCCACTTT
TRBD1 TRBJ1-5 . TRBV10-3 CAISNGTGLNQPQHF TGTGCCATCAGCAACGGGACAGGCCTTAATCAGCCCCAGCATTTT
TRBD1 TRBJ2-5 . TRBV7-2 CASSRTGVSETQYF TGTGCCAGCAGCCGGACAGGGGTGAGCGAGACCCAGTACTTC
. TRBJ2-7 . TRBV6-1 CASRTGTLFYEQYF TGTGCCAGCAGGACTGGGACTCTGTTTTACGAGCAGTACTTC
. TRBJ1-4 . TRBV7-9 CASSMGQDSEKLFF TGTGCCAGCAGCATGGGACAAGACAGTGAAAAACTGTTTTTT
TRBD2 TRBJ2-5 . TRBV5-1 CASSFIAGGETQYF TGCGCCAGCAGCTTCATAGCGGGGGGGGAGACCCAGTACTTC
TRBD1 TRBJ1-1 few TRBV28 CASSAGTGYRGEAFF TGTGCCAGCAGTGCAGGGACAGGGTATCGAGGTGAAGCTTTCTTT
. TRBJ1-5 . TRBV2 CASSEGRVPNQPQHF TGTGCCAGCAGTGAAGGCCGGGTTCCCAATCAGCCCCAGCATTTT
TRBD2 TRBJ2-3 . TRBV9 CASSVDTSGTDTQYF TGTGCCAGCAGCGTAGATACTAGCGGAACAGATACGCAGTATTTT
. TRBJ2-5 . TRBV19 CASSIAGSETQYF TGTGCCAGTAGTATTGCGGGGTCCGAGACCCAGTACTTC
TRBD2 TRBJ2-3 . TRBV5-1 CASSLKSSGGTDTQYF TGCGCCAGCAGCTTGAAGTCTAGCGGGGGGACAGATACGCAGTATTTT
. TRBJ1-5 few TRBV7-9 CASSTGLGLLSNQPQHF TGTGCCAGCAGCACTGGGCTGGGGCTGCTTAGCAATCAGCCCCAGCATTTT
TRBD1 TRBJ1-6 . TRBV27 CASSPGQGFSPLHF TGTGCCAGCAGTCCGGGACAGGGGTTTTCACCCCTCCACTTT
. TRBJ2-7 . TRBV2 CASTLAEGPGSYEQYF TGTGCCAGCACACTCGCGGAGGGCCCGGGATCCTACGAGCAGTACTTC
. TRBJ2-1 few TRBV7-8 CASNIEGAYNEQFF TGTGCCAGCAATATTGAGGGAGCCTACAATGAGCAGTTCTTC
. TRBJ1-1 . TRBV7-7 CASSPWAGEGTEAFF TGTGCTAGCAGCCCGTGGGCGGGGGAGGGCACTGAAGCTTTCTTT
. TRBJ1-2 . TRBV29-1 CSVPGHSNYGYTF TGCAGCGTGCCGGGACACAGTAACTATGGCTACACCTTC
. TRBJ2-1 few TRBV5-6 CASSPYYQHLNEQFF TGTGCCAGCAGCCCTTACTACCAGCACCTAAATGAGCAGTTCTTC
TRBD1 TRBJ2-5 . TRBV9 CASSVSGTAQETQYF TGTGCCAGCAGCGTATCAGGGACAGCACAAGAGACCCAGTACTTC
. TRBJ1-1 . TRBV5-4 CASSLGHGRGEAFF TGTGCCAGCAGCTTGGGGCACGGGAGGGGTGAAGCTTTCTTT
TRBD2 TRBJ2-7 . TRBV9 CASSEGTRSYEQYF TGTGCCAGCAGCGAGGGGACTAGGTCCTACGAGCAGTACTTC
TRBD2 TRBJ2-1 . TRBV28 CASSPGLAGIRNEQFF TGTGCCAGCAGTCCAGGACTAGCGGGAATTCGCAATGAGCAGTTCTTC
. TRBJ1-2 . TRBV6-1 CASSDQGGFFNYGYTF TGTGCCAGCAGTGATCAAGGAGGATTCTTTAACTATGGCTACACCTTC
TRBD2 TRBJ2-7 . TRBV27 CASSPPGLAGQTYEQYF TGTGCCAGCAGTCCGCCCGGACTAGCGGGCCAAACCTACGAGCAGTACTTC
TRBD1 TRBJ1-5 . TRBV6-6 CASSRDRQGQPQHF TGTGCCAGCAGTCGGGACAGGCAGGGTCAGCCCCAGCATTTT
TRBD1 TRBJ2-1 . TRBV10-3 CAINNRGSSYNEQFF TGTGCCATCAACAACAGGGGGAGCTCCTACAATGAGCAGTTCTTC
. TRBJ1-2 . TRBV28 CASSPNYGYTF TGTGCCAGCAGCCCGAACTATGGCTACACCTTC
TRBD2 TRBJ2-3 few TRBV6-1 CASTTSGRLDTQYF TGTGCCAGCACCACTAGCGGGAGGTTGGATACGCAGTATTTT
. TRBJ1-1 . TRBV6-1 CASMAIPEQAEAFF TGTGCCAGCATGGCGATACCGGAACAGGCTGAAGCTTTCTTT
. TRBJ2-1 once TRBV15 CATSRDHSGGGGSYNEQFF TGTGCCACCAGCAGAGATCATAGTGGAGGGGGGGGCTCCTACAATGAGCAGTTCTTC
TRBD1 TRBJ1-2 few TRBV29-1 CSVVGGADYGYTF TGCAGCGTTGTAGGGGGCGCCGACTATGGCTACACCTTC
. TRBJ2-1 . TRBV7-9 CSSSFGQISQFF TGTTCCAGCAGCTTTGGACAGATTTCGCAGTTCTTC
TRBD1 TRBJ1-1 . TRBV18 CASSGDRGQGEAFF TGTGCCAGCTCCGGAGACAGGGGGCAGGGTGAAGCTTTCTTT
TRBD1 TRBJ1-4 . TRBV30 CAWSVQGPNEKLFF TGTGCCTGGAGTGTACAGGGGCCTAATGAAAAACTGTTTTTT
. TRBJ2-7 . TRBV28 CASSSTPSYEQYF TGTGCCAGCAGTTCGACACCCAGCTACGAGCAGTACTTC
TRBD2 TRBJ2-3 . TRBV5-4 CASSLRLAGGSTDTQYF TGTGCCAGCAGCTTGAGGCTAGCGGGGGGGAGCACAGATACGCAGTATTTT
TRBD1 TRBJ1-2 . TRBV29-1 CSAEAVGQGARGYTF TGCAGCGCAGAGGCGGTTGGGCAGGGGGCCAGAGGCTACACCTTC
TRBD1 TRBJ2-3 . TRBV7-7 CASSPRLSGTADTQYF TGTGCTAGCAGCCCCCGGCTTTCCGGGACAGCAGATACGCAGTATTTT
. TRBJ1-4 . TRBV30 CAWSVGVVEKLFF TGTGCCTGGAGTGTAGGGGTGGTTGAAAAACTGTTTTTT